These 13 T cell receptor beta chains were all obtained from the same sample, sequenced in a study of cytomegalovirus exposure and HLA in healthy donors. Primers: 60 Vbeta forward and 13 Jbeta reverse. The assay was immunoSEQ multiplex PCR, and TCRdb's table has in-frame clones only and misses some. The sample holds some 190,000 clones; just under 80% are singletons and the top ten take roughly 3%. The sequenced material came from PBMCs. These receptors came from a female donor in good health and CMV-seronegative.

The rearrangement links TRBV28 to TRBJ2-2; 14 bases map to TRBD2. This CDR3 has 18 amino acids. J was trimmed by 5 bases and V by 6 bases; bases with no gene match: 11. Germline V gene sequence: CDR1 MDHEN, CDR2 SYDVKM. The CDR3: CASRGLAGGQPRTGELFF. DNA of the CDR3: TGTGCCAGCAGAGGACTAGCGGGAGGCCAACCTAGAACCGGGGAGCTGTTTTTT.

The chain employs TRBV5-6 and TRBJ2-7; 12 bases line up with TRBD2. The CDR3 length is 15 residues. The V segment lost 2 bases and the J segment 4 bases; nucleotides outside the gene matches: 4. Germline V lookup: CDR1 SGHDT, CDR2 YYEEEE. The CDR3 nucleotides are TGTGCCAGCAGCTTTGGGACTAGCGGGCTTTACGAGCAGTACTTC. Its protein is CASSFGTSGLYEQYF. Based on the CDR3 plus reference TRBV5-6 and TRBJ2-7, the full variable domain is DAGVTQSPTHLIKTRGQQVTLRCSPKSGHDTVSWYQQALGQGPQFIFQYYEEEERQRGNFPDRFSGHQFPNYSSELNVNALLLGDSALYLCASSFGTSGLYEQYFGPGTRLTVT.

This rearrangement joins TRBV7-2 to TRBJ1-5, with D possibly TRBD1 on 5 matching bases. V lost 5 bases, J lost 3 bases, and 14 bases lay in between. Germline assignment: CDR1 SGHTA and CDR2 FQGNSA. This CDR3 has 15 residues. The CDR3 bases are TGTGCCAGCAGCCCCTACGGGGGGTCCAATCAGCCCCAGCATTTT. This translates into CASSPYGGSNQPQHF.

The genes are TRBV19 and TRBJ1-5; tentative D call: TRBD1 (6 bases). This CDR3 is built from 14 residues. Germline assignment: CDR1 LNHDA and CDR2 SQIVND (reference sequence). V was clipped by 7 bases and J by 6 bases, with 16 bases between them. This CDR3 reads CASTKGTTTQPQHF. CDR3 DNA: TGTGCCAGTACCAAGGGGACAACGACTCAGCCCCAGCATTTT. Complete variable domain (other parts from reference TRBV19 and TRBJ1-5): DGGITQSPKYLFRKEGQNVTLSCEQNLNHDAMYWYRQDPGQGLRLIYYSQIVNDFQKGDIAEGYSVSREKKESFPLTVTSAQKNPTAFYLCASTKGTTTQPQHFGDGTRLSIL.

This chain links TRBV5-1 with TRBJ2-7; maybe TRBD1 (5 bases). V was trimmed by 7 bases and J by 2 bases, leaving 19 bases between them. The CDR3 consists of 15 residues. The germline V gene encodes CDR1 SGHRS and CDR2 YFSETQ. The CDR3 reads CASAPAPGQTYEQYF. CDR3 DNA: TGCGCCAGCGCTCCCGCCCCAGGACAAACCTACGAGCAGTACTTC.

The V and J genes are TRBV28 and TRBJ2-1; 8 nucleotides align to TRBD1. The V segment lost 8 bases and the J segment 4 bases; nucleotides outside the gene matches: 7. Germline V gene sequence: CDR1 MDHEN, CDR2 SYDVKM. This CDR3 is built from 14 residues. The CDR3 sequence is CASSGQGSYNEQFF. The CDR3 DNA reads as TGTGCCAGCTCCGGACAGGGCTCGTACAATGAGCAGTTCTTC.

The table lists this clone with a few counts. The CDR3, as DNA: TGCGCCAGCAGCTTGGGGACTAGCTTAGAGACCCAGTACTTC. This codes for CASSLGTSLETQYF. The genes are TRBV5-1 and TRBJ2-5; 8 bases map to TRBD2. The germline gives CDR1 SGHRS, CDR2 YFSETQ. The junction had 2 bases not matched to a gene; V was cut back by 0 bases and J by 4 bases. The CDR3 sequence is 14 residues long. Full variable domain (rest looked up from reference TRBV5-1 and TRBJ2-5): KAGVTQTPRYLIKTRGQQVTLSCSPISGHRSVSWYQQTPGQGLQFLFEYFSETQRNKGNFPGRFSGRQFSNSRSEMNVSTLELGDSALYLCASSLGTSLETQYFGPGTRLLVL.

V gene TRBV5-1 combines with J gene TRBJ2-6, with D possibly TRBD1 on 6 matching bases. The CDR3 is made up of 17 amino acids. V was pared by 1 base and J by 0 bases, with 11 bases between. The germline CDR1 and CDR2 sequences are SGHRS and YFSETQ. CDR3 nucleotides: TGCGCCAGCAGCTTGACAGGGCTATCCTCTGGGGCCAACGTCCTGACTTTC. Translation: CASSLTGLSSGANVLTF.

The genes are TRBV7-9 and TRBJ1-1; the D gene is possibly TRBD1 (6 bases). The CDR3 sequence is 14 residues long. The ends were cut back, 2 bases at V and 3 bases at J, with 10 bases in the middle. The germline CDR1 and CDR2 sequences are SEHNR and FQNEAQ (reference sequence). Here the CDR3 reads CASSLQGSDTEAFF. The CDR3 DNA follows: TGTGCCAGCAGCTTACAGGGGTCAGACACTGAAGCTTTCTTT.

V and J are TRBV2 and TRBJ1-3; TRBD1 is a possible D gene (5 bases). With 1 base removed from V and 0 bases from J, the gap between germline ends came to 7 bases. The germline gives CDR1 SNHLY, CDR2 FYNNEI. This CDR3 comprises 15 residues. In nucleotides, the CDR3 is TGTGCCAGCAGTGAAGGGGGGGGCTCTGGAAACACCATATATTTT. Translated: CASSEGGGSGNTIYF.

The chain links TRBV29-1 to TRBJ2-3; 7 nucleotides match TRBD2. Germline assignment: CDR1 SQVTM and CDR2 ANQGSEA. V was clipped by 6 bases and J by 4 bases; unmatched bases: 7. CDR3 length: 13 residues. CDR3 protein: CSVLGGGADTQYF. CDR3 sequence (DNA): TGCAGCGTGTTGGGGGGAGGGGCAGATACGCAGTATTTT.

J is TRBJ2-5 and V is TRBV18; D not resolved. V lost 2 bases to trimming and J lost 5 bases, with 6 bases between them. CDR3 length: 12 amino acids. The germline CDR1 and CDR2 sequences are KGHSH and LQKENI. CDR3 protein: CASSPYRETQYF. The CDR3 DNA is TGTGCCAGCTCACCATATCGGGAGACCCAGTACTTC.

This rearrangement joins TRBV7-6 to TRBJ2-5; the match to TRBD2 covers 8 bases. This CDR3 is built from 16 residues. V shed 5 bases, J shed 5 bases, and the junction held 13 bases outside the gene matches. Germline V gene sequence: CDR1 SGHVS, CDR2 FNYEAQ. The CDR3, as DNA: TGTGCCAGCAGCCCTCAGCGGGAGTGGTATGGGGAGACCCAGTACTTC. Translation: CASSPQREWYGETQYF.